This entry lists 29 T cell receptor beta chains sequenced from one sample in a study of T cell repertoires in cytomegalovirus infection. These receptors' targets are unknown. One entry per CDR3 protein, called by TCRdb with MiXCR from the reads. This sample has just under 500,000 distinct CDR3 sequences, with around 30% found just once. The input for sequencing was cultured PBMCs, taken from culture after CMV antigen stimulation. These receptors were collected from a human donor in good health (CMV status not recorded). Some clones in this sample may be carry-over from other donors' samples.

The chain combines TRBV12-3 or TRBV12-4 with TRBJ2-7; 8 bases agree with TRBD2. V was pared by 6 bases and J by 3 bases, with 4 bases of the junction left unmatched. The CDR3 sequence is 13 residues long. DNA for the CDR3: TGTGCCAGCAGCGGGGGGGGAAGCTACGAGCAGTACGTC. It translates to CASSGGGSYEQYV.

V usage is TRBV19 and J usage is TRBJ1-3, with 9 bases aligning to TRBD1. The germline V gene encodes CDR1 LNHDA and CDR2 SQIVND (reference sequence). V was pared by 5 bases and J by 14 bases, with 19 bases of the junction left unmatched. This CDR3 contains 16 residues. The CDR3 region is CASSPRRDRVLKPLYF. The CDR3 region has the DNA TGTGCCAGTAGTCCGAGGCGGGACAGGGTCCTAAAGCCCCTATATTTT.

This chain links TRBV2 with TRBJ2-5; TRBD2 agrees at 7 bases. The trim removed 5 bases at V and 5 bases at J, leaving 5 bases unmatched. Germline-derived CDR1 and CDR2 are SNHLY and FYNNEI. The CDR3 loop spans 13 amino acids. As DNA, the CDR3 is TGTGCCAGCAGTCAGACTAGCAGTGAGACCCAGTACTTC. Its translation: CASSQTSSETQYF.

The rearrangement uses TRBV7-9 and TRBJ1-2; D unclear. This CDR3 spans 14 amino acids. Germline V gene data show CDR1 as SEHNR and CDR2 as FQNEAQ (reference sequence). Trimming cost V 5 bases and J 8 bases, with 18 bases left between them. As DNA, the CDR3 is TGTGCCAGCAGCCCCCGTCTCGGCCTGAGGGGCTACACCTTC. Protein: CASSPRLGLRGYTF.

The CDR3 spells CASSPAPQMDTQYF. The CDR3 DNA reads as TGTGCCAGCAGCCCCGCGCCCCAGATGGATACGCAGTATTTT. The chain links TRBV5-4 to TRBJ2-3, with unresolved D. The length of the CDR3 is 14 residues. The germline gives CDR1 SGHNT, CDR2 YYREEE (reference sequence). V was cut by 4 bases and J by 6 bases, with 15 bases left in between.

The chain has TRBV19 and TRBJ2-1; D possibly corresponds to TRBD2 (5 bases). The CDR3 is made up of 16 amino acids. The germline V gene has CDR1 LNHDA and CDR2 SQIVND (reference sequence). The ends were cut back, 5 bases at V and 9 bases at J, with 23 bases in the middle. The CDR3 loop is CASSVLPGTVEPEQFF. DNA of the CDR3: TGTGCCAGTAGTGTCCTACCGGGAACGGTGGAACCTGAGCAGTTCTTC.

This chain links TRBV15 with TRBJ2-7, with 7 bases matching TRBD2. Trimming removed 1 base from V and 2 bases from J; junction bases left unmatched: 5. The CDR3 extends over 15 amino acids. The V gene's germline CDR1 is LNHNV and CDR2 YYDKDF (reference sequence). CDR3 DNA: TGTGCCACCAGCAGAGGGTCTAGCGGCCCCTACGAGCAGTACGTC. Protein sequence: CATSRGSSGPYEQYV.

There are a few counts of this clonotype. The CDR3 DNA reads TGTGCCAGCAGTCGTGTTCAGGGAGGGACCTACGAGCAGTACGTC. Translated, it gives CASSRVQGGTYEQYV. The V and J genes are TRBV25-1 and TRBJ2-7, with 7 positions matching TRBD2. This CDR3 region has 15 residues. Germline loops: CDR1 MGHDK, CDR2 SYGVNS. V shed 5 bases and J 2 bases; nucleotides not matched to a gene: 9.

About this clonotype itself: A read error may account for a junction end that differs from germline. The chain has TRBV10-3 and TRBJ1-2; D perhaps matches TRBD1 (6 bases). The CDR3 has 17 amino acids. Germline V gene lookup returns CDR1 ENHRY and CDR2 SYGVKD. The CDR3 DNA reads TGTGCCACGCGACCGACCGGACAGAACCATGAGAGGCCCAAGTCTTCCTTC. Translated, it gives CATRPTGQNHERPKSSF.

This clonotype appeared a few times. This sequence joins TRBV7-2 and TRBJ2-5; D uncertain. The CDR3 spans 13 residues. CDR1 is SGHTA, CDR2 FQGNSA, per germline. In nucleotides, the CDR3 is TGTGCGAGTCAGGCTACCACTGGGGAGACCCAGTACTTC. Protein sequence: CASQATTGETQYF.

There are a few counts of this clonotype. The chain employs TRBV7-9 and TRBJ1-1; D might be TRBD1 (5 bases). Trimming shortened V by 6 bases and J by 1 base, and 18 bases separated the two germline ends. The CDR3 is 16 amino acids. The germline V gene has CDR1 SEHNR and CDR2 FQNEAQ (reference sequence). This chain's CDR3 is CASSYGRRGKNTEAFF. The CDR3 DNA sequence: TGTGCCAGCAGTTATGGACGGCGGGGGAAGAACACTGAAGCTTTCTTT.

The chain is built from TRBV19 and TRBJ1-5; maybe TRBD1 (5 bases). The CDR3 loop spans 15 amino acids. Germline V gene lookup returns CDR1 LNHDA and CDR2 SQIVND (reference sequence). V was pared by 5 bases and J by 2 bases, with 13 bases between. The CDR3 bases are TGTGCCAGTAGTCCCGGCAGGGCGGGCAATCAGCCCCAGCATTTT. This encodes CASSPGRAGNQPQHF.

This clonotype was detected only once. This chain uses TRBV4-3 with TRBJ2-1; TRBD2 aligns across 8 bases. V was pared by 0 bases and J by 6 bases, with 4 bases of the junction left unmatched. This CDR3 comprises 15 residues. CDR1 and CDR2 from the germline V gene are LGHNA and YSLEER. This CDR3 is CASSQDSTSGNEQFF. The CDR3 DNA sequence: TGCGCCAGCAGCCAAGATAGCACTAGCGGCAATGAGCAGTTCTTC.

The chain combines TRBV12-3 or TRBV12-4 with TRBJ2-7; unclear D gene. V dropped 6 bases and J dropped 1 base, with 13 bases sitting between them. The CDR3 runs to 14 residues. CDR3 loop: CASRAEALSYEQYF. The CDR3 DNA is TGTGCCAGCAGGGCCGAGGCCCTATCCTACGAGCAGTACTTC.

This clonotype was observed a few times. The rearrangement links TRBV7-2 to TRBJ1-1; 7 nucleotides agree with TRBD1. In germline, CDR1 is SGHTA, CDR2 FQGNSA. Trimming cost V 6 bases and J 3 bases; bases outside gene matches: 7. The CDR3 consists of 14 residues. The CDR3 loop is CASRLNRGDTEAFF. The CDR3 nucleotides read TGTGCCAGCAGGTTAAACAGGGGAGACACTGAAGCTTTCTTT.

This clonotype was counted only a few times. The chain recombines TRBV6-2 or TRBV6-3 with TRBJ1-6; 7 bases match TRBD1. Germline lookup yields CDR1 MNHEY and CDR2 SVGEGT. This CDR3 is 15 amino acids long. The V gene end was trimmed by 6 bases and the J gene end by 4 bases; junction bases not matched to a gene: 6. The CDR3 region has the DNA TGTGCCAGCAGACCAGGGACAGCTTATAATTCACCCCTCCACTTT. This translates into CASRPGTAYNSPLHF.

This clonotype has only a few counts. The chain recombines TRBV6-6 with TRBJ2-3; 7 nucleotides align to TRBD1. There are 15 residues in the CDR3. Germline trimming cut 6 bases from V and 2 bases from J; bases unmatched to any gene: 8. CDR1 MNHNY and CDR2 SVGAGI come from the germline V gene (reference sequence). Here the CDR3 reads CASSPGTALTDTQYF. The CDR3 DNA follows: TGTGCCAGCAGCCCAGGGACAGCCCTCACAGATACGCAGTATTTT.

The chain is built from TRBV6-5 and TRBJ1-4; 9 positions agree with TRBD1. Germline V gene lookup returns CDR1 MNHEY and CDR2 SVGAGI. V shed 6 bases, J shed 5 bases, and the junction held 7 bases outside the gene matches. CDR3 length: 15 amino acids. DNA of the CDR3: TGTGCCAGCAGGAAAACAGGGGGCACAAATGAAAAACTGTTTTTT. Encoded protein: CASRKTGGTNEKLFF.

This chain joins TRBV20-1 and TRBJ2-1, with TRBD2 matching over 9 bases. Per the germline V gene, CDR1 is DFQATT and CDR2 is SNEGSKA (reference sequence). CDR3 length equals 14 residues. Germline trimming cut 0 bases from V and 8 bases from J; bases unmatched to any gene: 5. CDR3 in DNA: TGCAGTGCTAGAGATGGTAGCGGGAGACATGAGCAGTTCTTC. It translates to CSARDGSGRHEQFF.

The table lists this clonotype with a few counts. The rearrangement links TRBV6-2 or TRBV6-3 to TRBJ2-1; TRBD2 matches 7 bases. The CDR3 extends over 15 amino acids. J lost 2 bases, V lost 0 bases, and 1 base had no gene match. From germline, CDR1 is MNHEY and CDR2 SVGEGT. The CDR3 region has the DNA TGTGCCAGCAGTTACTCTGCGGGGGCCTACAATGAGCAGTTCTTC. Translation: CASSYSAGAYNEQFF.

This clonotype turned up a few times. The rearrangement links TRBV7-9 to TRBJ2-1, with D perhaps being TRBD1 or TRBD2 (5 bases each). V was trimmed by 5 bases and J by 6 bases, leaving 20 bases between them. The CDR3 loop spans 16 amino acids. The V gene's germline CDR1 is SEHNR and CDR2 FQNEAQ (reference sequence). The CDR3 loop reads CASSDNRDHFSNEQFF. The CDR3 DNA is TGTGCCAGCAGCGACAACCGGGACCATTTTTCCAATGAGCAGTTCTTC.

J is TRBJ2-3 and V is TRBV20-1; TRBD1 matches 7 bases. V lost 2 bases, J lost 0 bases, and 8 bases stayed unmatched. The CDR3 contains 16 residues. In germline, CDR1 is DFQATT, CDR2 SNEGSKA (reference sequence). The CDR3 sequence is CSARHGQVYSTDTQYF. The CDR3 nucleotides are TGCAGTGCTAGACACGGACAGGTGTATAGCACAGATACGCAGTATTTT.

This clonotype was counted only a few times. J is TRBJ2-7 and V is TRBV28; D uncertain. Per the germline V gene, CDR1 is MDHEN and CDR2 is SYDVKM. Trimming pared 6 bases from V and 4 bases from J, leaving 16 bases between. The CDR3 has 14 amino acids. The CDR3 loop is CASRRGPNSYEQYV. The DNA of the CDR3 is TGTGCCAGCAGGAGAGGACCGAACTCTTACGAGCAGTACGTC.

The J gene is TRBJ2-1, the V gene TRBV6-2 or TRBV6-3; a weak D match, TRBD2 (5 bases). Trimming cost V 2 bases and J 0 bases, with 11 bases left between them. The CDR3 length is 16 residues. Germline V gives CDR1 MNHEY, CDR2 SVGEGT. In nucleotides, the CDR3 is TGTGCCAGCAGTTACGATGCGGGTTACTCCTACAATGAGCAGTTCTTC. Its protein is CASSYDAGYSYNEQFF.

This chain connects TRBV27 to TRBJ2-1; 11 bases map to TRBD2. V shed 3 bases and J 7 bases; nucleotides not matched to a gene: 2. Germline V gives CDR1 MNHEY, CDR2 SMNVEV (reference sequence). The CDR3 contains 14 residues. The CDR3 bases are TGTGCCAGCAGTTTTAGCGGGAGGGTAAATGAGCAGTTCTTC. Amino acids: CASSFSGRVNEQFF.

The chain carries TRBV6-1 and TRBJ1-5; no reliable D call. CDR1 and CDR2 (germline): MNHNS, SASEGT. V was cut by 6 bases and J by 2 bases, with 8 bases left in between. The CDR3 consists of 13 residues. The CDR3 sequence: CASRNSGNQPQHF. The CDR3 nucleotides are TGTGCCAGCAGGAACAGTGGCAATCAGCCCCAGCATTTT.

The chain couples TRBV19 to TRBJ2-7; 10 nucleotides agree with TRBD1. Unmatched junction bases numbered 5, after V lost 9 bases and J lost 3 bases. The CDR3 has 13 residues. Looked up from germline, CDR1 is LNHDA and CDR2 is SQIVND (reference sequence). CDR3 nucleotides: TGTGCCAGCAAGGACAGGGGGGACTACGAGCAGTACTTC. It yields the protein CASKDRGDYEQYF.

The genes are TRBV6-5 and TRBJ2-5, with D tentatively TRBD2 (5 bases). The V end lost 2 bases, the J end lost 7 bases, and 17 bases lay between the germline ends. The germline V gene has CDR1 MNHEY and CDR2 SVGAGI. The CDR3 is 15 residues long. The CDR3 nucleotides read TGTGCCAGCAGTTACGCAGCGGACGGATTCTCGACCCAGTACTTC. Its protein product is CASSYAADGFSTQYF.

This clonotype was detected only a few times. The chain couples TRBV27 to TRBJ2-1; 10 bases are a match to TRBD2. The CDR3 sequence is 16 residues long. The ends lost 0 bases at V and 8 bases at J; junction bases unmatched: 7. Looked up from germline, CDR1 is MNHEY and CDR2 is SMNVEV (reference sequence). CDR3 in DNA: TGTGCCAGCAGTTTATCGATCCTAGCGGGAGTACATGAGCAGTTCTTC. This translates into CASSLSILAGVHEQFF.